This TCR beta chain comes out of a study of OX40 agonist ivuxolimab in advanced cancers. About the research overall: Of the participants, approximately 36% had some prior anti-PD-1, anti-PD-L1 or anti-CTLA-4 therapy, which was allowed. Findings of the study overall: Average numbers of expanded clones were greater in CD8+ T cells than in CD4+.

Concerning this clone itself: Its antigen is not known.

Profiled with immunoSEQ multiplex PCR; TCRdb holds only in-frame clones, not every one. Here the sample spans around 69,000 clones, roughly 87% being singletons. The sequence was collected from an adult with an advanced solid tumor such as melanoma, head and neck, liver or kidney cancer. The starting material was CD4+ or CD8+ T cells sorted from blood, obtained in a trial of the OX40 agonist ivuxolimab.

The CDR3 DNA reads TGTGCCATCCGGACAGGGGGCGCGAACACTGAAGCTTTCTTT. Translation: CAIRTGGANTEAFF. The rearrangement joins TRBV10-3 to TRBJ1-1, with 11 bases that match TRBD1. The V segment lost 8 bases and the J segment 1 base; nucleotides outside the gene matches: 3. CDR1 is ENHRY, CDR2 SYGVKD, per germline. CDR3 length: 14 amino acids.